This TCR beta chain was obtained from a study of blood T cells in healthy people across ages. Study summary: About one barcoded beta molecule per two T cells was the capture yield of template switching. General study points: Long-lived donors exceeded aged donors in naive CD4+ cells and diversity.

A second about 7 to 11 cycle PCR used barcoded and J-beta primers. TCRdb used MiXCR to reprocess the 5' RACE reads, holding one entry per CDR3 protein. Of more than 650,000 distinct CDR3 sequences listed, about 26% are singletons. With respect to this clonotype: Antigen unknown.

This sample also appeared in a second study, on T cells of mothers and their children. This second study says: Samples came from a few healthy Caucasian mothers and their six children. From each mother came over 8 million TCR beta CDR3 reads, and from each child came 2.5 million to 3 million.

Sequenced: blood. The TCR comes from a boy between 10 and 17 years old in good health.

CDR3 DNA: TGTGCCACCAGCGGTCGGCGGGACAGGGGTTATTTGGGCACCTACAATGAGCAGTTCTTC. Protein: CATSGRRDRGYLGTYNEQFF. This chain joins TRBV15 and TRBJ2-1; 10 bases fit TRBD1. J lost 2 bases, V lost 5 bases, and 18 bases had no gene match. The CDR3 sequence is 20 residues long. CDR1 is LNHNV, CDR2 YYDKDF, per germline (reference sequence).